This T cell receptor beta chain was captured by sequencing in a study of T cells in localized non-small cell lung cancer. Study-wide points: Blood T cell density predicted longer survival; adjacent-lung clonality, shorter. Adjacent lung had a median roughly 53 of the 100 largest tumor clones. Among the tissues sampled, uninvolved adjacent lung had the highest T cell clonality, above tumor. Sequence data derive from only one tumor region, so heterogeneity remains possible.

CDR1 and CDR2 from the germline V gene are SSHAT and FNYEAQ (reference sequence). This CDR3 spans 15 amino acids. The V and J ends lost 5 bases and 2 bases, in that order; junction bases with no gene match: 2. Of note for this clone: What it recognizes is unknown.

The method was immunoSEQ multiplex PCR; TCRdb's version includes in-frame clones alone and lacks a portion of them. The profile covers about 43,000 clones, with more than 85% appearing a single time and about 10% taken by the ten largest. The receptor's source is a woman aged 35 to 69 with stage II lung adenocarcinoma. The specimen was PBMCs, collected before any cancer treatment. The chain combines TRBV7-7 with TRBJ2-2; TRBD2 agrees at 10 bases. CDR3 residues: CASSRTSGNTGELFF. In DNA form, the CDR3 reads TGTGCCAGCAGCCGGACTAGCGGTAACACCGGGGAGCTGTTTTTT.